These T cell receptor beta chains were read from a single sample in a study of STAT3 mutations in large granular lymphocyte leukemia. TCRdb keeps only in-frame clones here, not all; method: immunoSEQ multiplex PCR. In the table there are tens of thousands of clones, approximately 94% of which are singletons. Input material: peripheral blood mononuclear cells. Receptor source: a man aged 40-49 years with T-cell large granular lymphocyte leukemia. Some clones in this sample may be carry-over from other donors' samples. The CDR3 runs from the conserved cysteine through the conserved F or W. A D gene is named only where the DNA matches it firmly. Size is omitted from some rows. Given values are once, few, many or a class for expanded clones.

DNA: TGTGCCAGCAGGTCCATTAATCAGCCCCAGCATTTT
CDR3: CASRSINQPQHF
D: NA
J: TRBJ1-5
size: NA
V: TRBV6-5

DNA: TGTGCCAGCAGCCCTCAGGGACAGCTCACAGATACGCAGTATTTT
CDR3: CASSPQGQLTDTQYF
D: TRBD1
J: TRBJ2-3
size: NA
V: TRBV7-2

DNA: TGTGCCAGCAGCTCGCCCGGGACGGTTACGCAGTATTTT
CDR3: CASSSPGTVTQYF
D: NA
J: TRBJ2-3
size: NA
V: TRBV7-6

DNA: TGCAGCGTTGTAGTTGGCAGGACATCCTACGAGCAGTACTTC
CDR3: CSVVVGRTSYEQYF
D: NA
J: TRBJ2-7
size: NA
V: TRBV29-1

DNA: TGCAGCATACAGGGTCCCGTTTACAATGAGCAGTTCTTC
CDR3: CSIQGPVYNEQFF
D: NA
J: TRBJ2-1
size: NA
V: TRBV29-1

DNA: TGTGCCAGTACCCCAGGGACGACAAGGGAAAAACTGTTTTTT
CDR3: CASTPGTTREKLFF
D: NA
J: TRBJ1-4
size: once
V: TRBV19

DNA: TGTGCCAGCTCACCCTCTGCCGACACTGAAGCTTTCTTT
CDR3: CASSPSADTEAFF
D: NA
J: TRBJ1-1
size: NA
V: TRBV18

DNA: TGCGCCAGCAGCGAGCTAGCGGGGGGCACGGAGCAGTACTTC
CDR3: CASSELAGGTEQYF
D: TRBD2
J: TRBJ2-7
size: NA
V: TRBV5-1

DNA: TGTGCCTGCCCACGGAACGTGGGTGATTCACCCCTCCACTTT
CDR3: CACPRNVGDSPLHF
D: NA
J: TRBJ1-6
size: once
V: TRBV30

DNA: TGTGCCAGCAGCCGAGACAGGAATTCACCCCTCCACTTT
CDR3: CASSRDRNSPLHF
D: NA
J: TRBJ1-6
size: NA
V: TRBV14

DNA: TGTGCCTGGACCCCTTTTGGGAGGCTATACCTTTCACCCCTCCACTTT
CDR3: CAWTPFGRLYLSPLHF
D: NA
J: TRBJ1-6
size: NA
V: TRBV30

DNA: TGCAGTGCGACAGGGGGATATGGCTACACCTTC
CDR3: CSATGGYGYTF
D: TRBD1
J: TRBJ1-2
size: NA
V: TRBV20-1

DNA: TGTGCCAGTGTCCCAGGACGGGGGGGAACCGGGGAGCTGTTTTTT
CDR3: CASVPGRGGTGELFF
D: TRBD2
J: TRBJ2-2
size: NA
V: TRBV19

DNA: TGTGCCAGCAGCCCAAGCTATACGCAGTATTTT
CDR3: CASSPSYTQYF
D: NA
J: TRBJ2-3
size: NA
V: TRBV7-9

DNA: TGTGCCAGCTCACGTGGGGTAGGGGACAATGAGCAGTTCTTC
CDR3: CASSRGVGDNEQFF
D: NA
J: TRBJ2-1
size: NA
V: TRBV18